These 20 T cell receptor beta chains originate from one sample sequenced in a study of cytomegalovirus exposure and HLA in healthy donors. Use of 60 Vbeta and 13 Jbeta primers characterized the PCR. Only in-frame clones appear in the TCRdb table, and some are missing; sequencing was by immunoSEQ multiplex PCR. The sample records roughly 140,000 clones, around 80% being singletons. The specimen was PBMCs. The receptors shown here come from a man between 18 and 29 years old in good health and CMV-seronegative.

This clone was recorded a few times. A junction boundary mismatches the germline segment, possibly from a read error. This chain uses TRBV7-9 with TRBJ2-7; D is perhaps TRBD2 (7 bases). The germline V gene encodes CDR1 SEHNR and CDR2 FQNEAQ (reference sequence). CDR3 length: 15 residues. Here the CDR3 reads CSSSSWGGGEYEQYF. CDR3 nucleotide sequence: TGTTCCAGCAGCTCGTGGGGGGGCGGCGAGTACGAGCAGTACTTC.

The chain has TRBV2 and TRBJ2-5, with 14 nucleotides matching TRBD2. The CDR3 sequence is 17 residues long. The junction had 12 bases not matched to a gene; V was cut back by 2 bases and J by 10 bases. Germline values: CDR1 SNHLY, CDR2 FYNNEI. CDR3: CASSETGLAGGPGVQYF. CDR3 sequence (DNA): TGTGCCAGCAGTGAAACCGGACTAGCGGGAGGCCCCGGGGTCCAGTACTTC. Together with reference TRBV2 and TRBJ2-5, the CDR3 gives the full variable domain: EPEVTQTPSHQVTQMGQEVILRCVPISNHLYFYWYRQILGQKVEFLVSFYNNEISEKSEIFDDQFSVERPDGSNFTLKIRSTKLEDSAMYFCASSETGLAGGPGVQYFGPGTRLLVL.

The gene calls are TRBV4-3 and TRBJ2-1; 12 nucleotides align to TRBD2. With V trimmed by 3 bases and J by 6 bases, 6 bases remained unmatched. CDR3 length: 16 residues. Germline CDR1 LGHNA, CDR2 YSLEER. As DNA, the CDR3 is TGCGCCAGCAGCCATCGACTAGCGGGAGTCGGCAATGAGCAGTTCTTC. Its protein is CASSHRLAGVGNEQFF.

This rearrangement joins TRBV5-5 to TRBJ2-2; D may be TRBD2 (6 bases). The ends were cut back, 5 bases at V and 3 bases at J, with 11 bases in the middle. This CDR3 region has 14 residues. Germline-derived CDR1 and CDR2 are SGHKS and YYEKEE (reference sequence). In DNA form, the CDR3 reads TGTGCCAGCAGACTGTGGGGGGACACCGGGGAGCTGTTTTTT. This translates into CASRLWGDTGELFF. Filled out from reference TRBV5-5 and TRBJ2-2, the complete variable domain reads DAGVTQSPTHLIKTRGQQVTLRCSPISGHKSVSWYQQVLGQGPQFIFQYYEKEERGRGNFPDRFSARQFPNYSSELNVNALLLGDSALYLCASRLWGDTGELFFGEGSRLTVL.

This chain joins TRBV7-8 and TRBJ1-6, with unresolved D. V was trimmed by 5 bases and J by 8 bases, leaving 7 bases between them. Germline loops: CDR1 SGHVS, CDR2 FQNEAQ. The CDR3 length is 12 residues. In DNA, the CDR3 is TGTGCCAGCAGCCCCGGGGATTCACCCCTCCACTTT. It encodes CASSPGDSPLHF. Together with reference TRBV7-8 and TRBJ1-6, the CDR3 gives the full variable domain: GAGVSQSPRYKVAKRGQDVALRCDPISGHVSLFWYQQALGQGPEFLTYFQNEAQLDKSGLPSDRFFAERPEGSVSTLKIQRTQQEDSAVYLCASSPGDSPLHFGNGTRLTVT.

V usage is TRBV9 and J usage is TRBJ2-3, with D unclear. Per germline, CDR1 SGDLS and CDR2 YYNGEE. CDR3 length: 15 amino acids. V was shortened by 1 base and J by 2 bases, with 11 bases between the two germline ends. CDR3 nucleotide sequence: TGTGCCAGCAGCGTAAGGAGTACAATCACAGATACGCAGTATTTT. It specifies CASSVRSTITDTQYF.

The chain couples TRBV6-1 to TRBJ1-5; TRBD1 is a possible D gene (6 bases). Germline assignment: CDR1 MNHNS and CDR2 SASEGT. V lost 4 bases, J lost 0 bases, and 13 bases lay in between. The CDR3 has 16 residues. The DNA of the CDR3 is TGTGCCAGCAGTGCCCCTGGGACACCTAGCAATCAGCCCCAGCATTTT. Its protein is CASSAPGTPSNQPQHF.

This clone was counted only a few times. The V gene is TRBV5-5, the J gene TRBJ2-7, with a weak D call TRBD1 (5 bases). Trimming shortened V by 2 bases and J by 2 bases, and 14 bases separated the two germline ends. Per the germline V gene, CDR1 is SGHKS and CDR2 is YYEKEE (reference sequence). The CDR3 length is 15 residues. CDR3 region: CASSFSADSPYEQYF. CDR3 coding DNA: TGTGCCAGCAGCTTTTCGGCCGACAGTCCCTACGAGCAGTACTTC. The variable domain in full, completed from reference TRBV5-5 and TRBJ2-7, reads DAGVTQSPTHLIKTRGQQVTLRCSPISGHKSVSWYQQVLGQGPQFIFQYYEKEERGRGNFPDRFSARQFPNYSSELNVNALLLGDSALYLCASSFSADSPYEQYFGPGTRLTVT.

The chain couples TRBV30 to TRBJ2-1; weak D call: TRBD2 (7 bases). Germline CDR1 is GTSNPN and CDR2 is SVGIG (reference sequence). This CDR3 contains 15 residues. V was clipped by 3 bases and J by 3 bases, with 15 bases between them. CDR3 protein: CAWREGGTFYNEQFF. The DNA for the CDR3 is TGTGCCTGGAGGGAGGGGGGGACTTTCTACAATGAGCAGTTCTTC.

CDR3 loop: CASSPSGREALAGELFF. The CDR3 coding sequence is TGTGCCAGCAGCCCTTCAGGGAGGGAGGCCCTGGCCGGGGAGCTGTTTTTT. The V and J genes are TRBV7-9 and TRBJ2-2; 7 bases are a match to TRBD2. With V trimmed by 5 bases and J by 6 bases, 15 bases remained unmatched. The CDR3 has 17 amino acids. The germline V gene encodes CDR1 SEHNR and CDR2 FQNEAQ (reference sequence).

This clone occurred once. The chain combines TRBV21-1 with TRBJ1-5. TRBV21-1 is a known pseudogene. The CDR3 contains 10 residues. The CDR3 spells CASPPGPQHF. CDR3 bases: TGTGCCAGCCCCCCGGGGCCCCAGCATTTT.

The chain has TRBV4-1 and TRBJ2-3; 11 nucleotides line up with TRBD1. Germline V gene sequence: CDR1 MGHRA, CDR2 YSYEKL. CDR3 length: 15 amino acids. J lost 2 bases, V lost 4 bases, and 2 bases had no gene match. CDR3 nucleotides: TGCGCCAGCAGCCTAGGACAGGGGGCCACAGATACGCAGTATTTT. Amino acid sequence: CASSLGQGATDTQYF.

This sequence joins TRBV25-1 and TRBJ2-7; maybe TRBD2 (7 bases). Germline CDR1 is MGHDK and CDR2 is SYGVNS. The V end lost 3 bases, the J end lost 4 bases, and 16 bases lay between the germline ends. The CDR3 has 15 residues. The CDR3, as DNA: TGTGCCAGCAGTGAGGGGGCGGGAGAAGGGTACGAGCAGTACTTC. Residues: CASSEGAGEGYEQYF.

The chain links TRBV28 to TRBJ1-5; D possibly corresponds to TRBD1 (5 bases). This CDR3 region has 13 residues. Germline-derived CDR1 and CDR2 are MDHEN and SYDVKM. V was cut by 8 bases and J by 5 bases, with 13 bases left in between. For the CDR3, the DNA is TGTGCCAGCTTTAACGCGGGGGATCAGCCCCAGCATTTT. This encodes CASFNAGDQPQHF.

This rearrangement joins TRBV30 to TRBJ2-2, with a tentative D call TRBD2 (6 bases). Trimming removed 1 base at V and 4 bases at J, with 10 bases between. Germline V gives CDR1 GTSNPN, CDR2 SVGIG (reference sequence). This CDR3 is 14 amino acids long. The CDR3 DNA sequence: TGTGCCTGGAGTGGACTAGAGGTCACCGGGGAGCTGTTTTTT. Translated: CAWSGLEVTGELFF.

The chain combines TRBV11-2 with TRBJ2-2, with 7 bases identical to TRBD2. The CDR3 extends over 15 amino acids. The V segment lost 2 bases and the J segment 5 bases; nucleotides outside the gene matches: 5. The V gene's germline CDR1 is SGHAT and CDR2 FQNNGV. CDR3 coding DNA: TGTGCCAGCAGCTTAACCGGGAGGATTACCGGGGAGCTGTTTTTT. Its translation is CASSLTGRITGELFF.

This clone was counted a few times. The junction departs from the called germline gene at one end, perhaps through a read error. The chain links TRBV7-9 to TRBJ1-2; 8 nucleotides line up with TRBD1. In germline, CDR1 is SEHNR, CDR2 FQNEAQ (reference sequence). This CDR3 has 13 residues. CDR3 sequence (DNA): TGTTCCAGCAGCTTACTGGACAGGGTCGGCTACACCTTC. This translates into CSSSLLDRVGYTF.

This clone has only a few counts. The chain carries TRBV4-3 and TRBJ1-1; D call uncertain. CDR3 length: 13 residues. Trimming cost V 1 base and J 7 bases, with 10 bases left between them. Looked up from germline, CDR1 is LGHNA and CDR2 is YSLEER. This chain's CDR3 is CASSQGGGYEAFF. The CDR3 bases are TGCGCCAGCAGCCAAGGAGGTGGCTATGAAGCTTTCTTT.

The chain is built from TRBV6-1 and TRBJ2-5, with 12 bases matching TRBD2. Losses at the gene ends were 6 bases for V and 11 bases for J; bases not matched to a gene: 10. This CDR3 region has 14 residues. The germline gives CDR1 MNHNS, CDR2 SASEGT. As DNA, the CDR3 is TGTGCCAGCAGAAGGACTAGCGGGAATGGGGAGCAGTACTTC. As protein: CASRRTSGNGEQYF.

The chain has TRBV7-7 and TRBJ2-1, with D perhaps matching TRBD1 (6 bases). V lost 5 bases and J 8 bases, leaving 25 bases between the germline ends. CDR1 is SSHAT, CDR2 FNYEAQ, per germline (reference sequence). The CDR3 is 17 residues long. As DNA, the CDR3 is TGTGCCAGCAGCCCTTACTCCCGGACAGACCTGGGCGATGAGCAGTTCTTC. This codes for CASSPYSRTDLGDEQFF.